This T cell receptor beta chain was identified in a study of response to subunit inactivated influenza vaccine. The study's findings and limits: Few new T cells, the authors suggested, are recruited by each seasonal influenza vaccination.

Each CDR3 protein is one row after TCRdb ran MiXCR on the RT-PCR reads. This table has over 450,000 distinct CDR3 sequences, 10% to 15% appearing once. The CDR3 has 15 residues. Germline V lookup: CDR1 MNHNS, CDR2 SASEGT. The trim removed 9 bases at V and 4 bases at J, leaving 7 bases unmatched. This clonotype was seen a handful of times. Its cognate antigen is unknown. The source was PBMCs from blood, collected around seven weeks after vaccination. The receptor's source is a man between 50 and 59 years old who received an inactivated influenza vaccine. This sequence joins TRBV6-1 and TRBJ2-1; 12 bases map to TRBD2. In DNA form, the CDR3 reads TGTGCCAGGATAACTAGCGGGAGGAAATACAATGAGCAGTTCTTC. Residues: CARITSGRKYNEQFF.